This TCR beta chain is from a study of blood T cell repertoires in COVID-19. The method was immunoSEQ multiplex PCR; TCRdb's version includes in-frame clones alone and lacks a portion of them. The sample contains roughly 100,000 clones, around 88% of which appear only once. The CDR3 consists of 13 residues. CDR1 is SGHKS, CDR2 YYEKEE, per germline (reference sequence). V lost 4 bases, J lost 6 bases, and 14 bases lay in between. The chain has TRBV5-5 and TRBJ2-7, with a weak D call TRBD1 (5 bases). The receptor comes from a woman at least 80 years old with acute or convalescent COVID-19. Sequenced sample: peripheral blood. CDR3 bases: TGTGCCAGCAGCCCCCTGGGGCAGTCCGAGCAGTACTTC. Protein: CASSPLGQSEQYF.